This T cell receptor beta chain came from a study of T-cell reconstitution after alpha-beta-depleted transplantation in children. Using unique molecular identifiers, the investigators prepared the TCRbeta library. A single record per CDR3 protein comes from TCRdb applying MiXCR to the PCR reads. The table includes roughly 500,000 distinct CDR3 sequences, under 12% detected once. A note on this clonotype: A much larger clone differs by one base, so this may be a read error.

Germline V gene data show CDR1 as KGHDR and CDR2 as SFDVKD. The CDR3 runs 13 residues. The V and J genes are TRBV24-1 and TRBJ1-1; D might be TRBD1 (5 bases). The TCR was taken from a child aged 2 to 10 with inherited bone marrow failure, due to receive a stem cell transplant. The sample here was PBMCs, taken before TCRalphabeta/CD19-depleted stem cell transplant. CDR3 coding DNA: TGTGCCACCAGTGCCTGGGGGTACGCTGACGCTTTCTTT. Residues: CATSAWGYADAFF.